This section outlines one TCR beta chain sequence together with its context. The target of this receptor is not known. No quality values exist for individual bases; no much larger clone is one base distant. The data stem from a study of blood T cell repertoires in COVID-19 (dated by TCRdb to 2018 to 2021). Regarding the research as a whole: Samples covering the acute and convalescent phases of COVID-19 were provided by collaborators in the United States, Italy and Spain. The material from the prospective study consisted of cDNA or gDNA derived from T cells, B-cell-depleted T cells, or PBMCs. Subjects who had been exposed to COVID-19, were actively infected with it, or had recovered from it provided the deeply sampled blood TCRbeta repertoires that made up the dataset. The repertoires were released in a freely available public database intended as a resource for research on the immune response to SARS-CoV-2. The samples were drawn from two sources: the first 160 participants of the ongoing ImmuneRACE study, and fewer than 1,500 subjects contributed by 6 global collaborators. A de-identified subject ID, COVID-19 status, age in years and sex were almost always included in the sample metadata. HLA class I and class II types, where available, came from metadata supplied by the sample provider rather than from assay-based typing.

Collaborating institutions collected whole blood in K2EDTA tubes following their own protocols. Collaborator samples were shipped for TCRbeta analysis as frozen whole blood, isolated PBMCs, or DNA extracted from either sample type. V and J lose 2 bases and 7 bases, and a span of 11 bases separates them. Reading the germline V gene (reference sequence) gives CDR1 WNHNN and CDR2 SYGVQD. Taken from cysteine to phenylalanine, the CDR3 has 13 residues. This entry keeps only the CDR3 DNA: 39 bases, framed from base 1. Results the study describes overall, beyond this receptor: Clinical and demographic metadata were provided uncurated, with the amount varying by source and participant.

TCRbeta CDR3 regions were amplified from genomic DNA by means of the immunoSEQ Assay, a bias-controlled multiplex PCR. For the original study's pipeline: Nucleated cell counts per sample were estimated from amplification of reference gene primers within the assay. Sequence reads were collapsed and filtered to measure the absolute abundance of every unique TCRbeta CDR3 rearrangement. Productive Simpson clonality was computed per sample as the square root of Simpson's diversity index over productive rearrangements. Not all clones reach the TCRdb copy of this immuneACCESS table, which keeps in-frame sequences only. Checked studies attribute under half of the gap to unresolved V genes and leave the rest unexplained. The V and J calls and clone size were taken over from that table, and D and trimming were inferred from the DNA. The sample includes 200,000 to 300,000 clones, with about 83% observed a single time. 9% to 15% of the sample is held by the ten biggest clonotypes.

The source of this sequence is a man aged 80 or over with acute or convalescent COVID-19. Sequencing was carried out using peripheral blood. The V and J genes are TRBV10-1 and TRBJ1-1, with no confident D gene call. The CDR3 is CASSEMRRNEAFF. Here is the DNA: TGCGCCAGCAGTGAGATGCGGCGGAATGAAGCTTTCTTT.